This entry lists 12 T cell receptor beta chains sequenced from one sample in a study of T cells after yellow fever vaccination. TCRdb analysed the 5' RACE reads with MiXCR anew, one entry per CDR3 protein. The data show approximately 330,000 distinct CDR3 sequences, over 3.5% seen once. Material: PBMCs, obtained 5 days after the yellow fever booster vaccination. The receptors derive from a man aged 18 to 30 who received the YFV17D yellow fever vaccine.

This clonotype was picked up many times. The chain uses TRBV12-3 or TRBV12-4 and TRBJ2-1; a possible D gene is TRBD2 (6 bases). V was trimmed by 4 bases and J by 6 bases, leaving 19 bases between them. This CDR3 spans 16 amino acids. CDR3 sequence: CASSYVSSGSGNEQFF. For the CDR3, the DNA is TGTGCCAGCAGTTACGTTTCCAGCGGGTCGGGCAATGAGCAGTTCTTC.

This chain uses TRBV12-3 or TRBV12-4 with TRBJ1-6, with D maybe TRBD1 (6 bases). This CDR3 is 14 amino acids long. V shed 6 bases and J shed 7 bases, with 13 bases lying between them. The DNA for the CDR3 is TGTGCCAGCAGACCCAGGGGATCCAATTCACCCCTCCACTTT. Protein product: CASRPRGSNSPLHF.

In this sample, this clonotype turned up a few times. V gene TRBV6-5 combines with J gene TRBJ1-2; 11 bases fit TRBD1. This CDR3 contains 16 residues. V gave up 2 bases and J gave up 4 bases; unmatched junction bases: 6. The V gene's germline CDR1 is MNHEY and CDR2 SVGAGI. The CDR3 sequence: CASSYPTGTGGYGYTF. For the CDR3, the DNA is TGTGCCAGCAGTTACCCCACCGGGACAGGGGGCTATGGCTACACCTTC.

DNA for the CDR3: TGTGCCAGCAGCTTCCCGGGGGGGCGGAATGAGCAGTTCTTC. Translation: CASSFPGGRNEQFF. The V gene is TRBV7-2, the J gene TRBJ2-1; 8 bases are shared with TRBD2. Unmatched junction bases numbered 5, after V lost 3 bases and J lost 7 bases. The length of the CDR3 is 14 residues. The germline gives CDR1 SGHTA, CDR2 FQGNSA. The full variable domain, rest sourced from reference TRBV7-2 and TRBJ2-1, is GAGVSQSPSNKVTEKGKDVELRCDPISGHTALYWYRQSLGQGLEFLIYFQGNSAPDKSGLPSDRFSAERTGGSVSTLTIQRTQQEDSAVYLCASSFPGGRNEQFFGPGTRLTVL.

This clonotype was picked up a small number of times. V usage is TRBV10-1 and J usage is TRBJ1-1; D is undetermined. CDR3 length equals 17 residues. The V gene lost 0 bases and the J gene lost 1 base, with 15 bases spanning the gap. Looked up from germline, CDR1 is WNHNN and CDR2 is SYGVQD (reference sequence). CDR3 DNA: TGCGCCAGCAGTGAGTCACCTCCCTTCGGCGGGAACACTGAAGCTTTCTTT. This codes for CASSESPPFGGNTEAFF.

Many counts were recorded for this clonotype. The chain combines TRBV4-2 with TRBJ2-3; 8 bases match TRBD2. With V trimmed by 4 bases and J by 0 bases, 6 bases remained unmatched. CDR1 is LGHNA, CDR2 YNFKEQ, per germline. The CDR3 has 16 residues. The CDR3 DNA sequence: TGTGCCAGCAGCCTGGGCGGGGGGACTAGCACAGATACGCAGTATTTT. It specifies CASSLGGGTSTDTQYF.

In its sample, this clonotype was seen many times. The V gene is TRBV10-3, the J gene TRBJ2-1, with a weak D call TRBD1 (5 bases). This CDR3 contains 16 residues. The germline V gene has CDR1 ENHRY and CDR2 SYGVKD. Trimming took 3 bases from V and 6 from J, leaving 18 bases between them. As DNA, the CDR3 is TGTGCCATCAGTGACCCTTCTCCAGTTGGGGCCAATGAGCAGTTCTTC. The encoded protein is CAISDPSPVGANEQFF.

The V and J genes are TRBV7-2 and TRBJ1-3; 8 positions match TRBD1. The CDR3 runs to 17 residues. Germline V gene data show CDR1 as SGHTA and CDR2 as FQGNSA. With V trimmed by 0 bases and J by 2 bases, 6 bases remained unmatched. CDR3 nucleotides: TGTGCCAGCAGCTTAGCGGCAGTACAGGGGGCTGGAAACACCATATATTTT. This gives the protein CASSLAAVQGAGNTIYF.

CDR3 protein: CASSYGYIKETQYF. CDR3 sequence (DNA): TGTGCCAGCAGCTATGGGTACATAAAAGAGACCCAGTACTTC. The rearrangement joins TRBV5-6 to TRBJ2-5; D is undetermined. The CDR3 loop spans 14 amino acids. V was shortened by 3 bases and J by 3 bases, with 12 bases between the two germline ends. Looked up from germline, CDR1 is SGHDT and CDR2 is YYEEEE.

The sample holds a few counts of this clonotype. The chain combines TRBV29-1 with TRBJ2-1; D not certain. From germline, CDR1 is SQVTM and CDR2 ANQGSEA. The CDR3 sequence is 12 residues long. Trimming shortened V by 5 bases and J by 5 bases, and 10 bases separated the two germline ends. CDR3 in DNA: TGCAGCGTTCGTCCCGGCAACAATGAGCAGTTCTTC. Translated: CSVRPGNNEQFF.

The chain has TRBV20-1 and TRBJ2-6, with 14 bases lining up with TRBD2. V lost 0 bases, J lost 0 bases, and 7 bases stayed unmatched. There are 20 residues in the CDR3. Germline assignment: CDR1 DFQATT and CDR2 SNEGSKA (reference sequence). The CDR3 nucleotides are TGCAGTGCTAGAGATCCGGGACTAGCGGGGGTTTTCTCTGGGGCCAACGTCCTGACTTTC. Protein product: CSARDPGLAGVFSGANVLTF.

This clonotype turned up a few times. This rearrangement joins TRBV29-1 to TRBJ1-3; D is perhaps TRBD1 (6 bases). Trimming took 6 bases from V and 4 from J, leaving 13 bases between them. The CDR3 is 13 amino acids. Germline CDR1 SQVTM, CDR2 ANQGSEA. CDR3 in DNA: TGCAGCGTGAGACAGGTCTCGGGAAACACCATATATTTT. Protein sequence: CSVRQVSGNTIYF.